Listed below are T cell receptor beta chains from one sample, sequenced in a study of CD8+ T cells in alopecia areata. The protocol was immunoSEQ multiplex PCR, while the TCRdb copy is restricted to in-frame clones and leaves out a portion. In the table there are over 70,000 clones, approximately 70% of which are singletons. The source was CD8+ T cells sorted from blood, collected at week 24, from a patient treated with tofacitinib. Source of these receptors: a human donor with alopecia areata. CDR3s include the opening cysteine and the closing phenylalanine or tryptophan. Each record gives: clone size, J gene, V gene, D gene, CDR3 protein, CDR3 DNA. The D gene is left open where the match is weak. Not every row has a clone size; where given, it reads once, few, many or a size class.

. | TRBJ1-2 | TRBV28 | . | CASSLLPGRSYGYTF | TGTGCCAGCAGTTTACTCCCAGGGCGGTCCTATGGCTACACCTTC
. | TRBJ1-5 | TRBV27 | . | CASSLLGSQPQHF | TGTGCCAGCAGTTTATTGGGAAGTCAGCCCCAGCATTTT
. | TRBJ2-3 | TRBV7-9 | . | CASSPPYSPDTQYF | TGTGCCAGCAGCCCCCCGTATTCCCCAGATACGCAGTATTTT
. | TRBJ2-3 | TRBV7-9 | TRBD2 | CASSSTSVLYTDTQYF | TGTGCCAGCAGCTCAACTAGCGTATTATACACAGATACGCAGTATTTT
. | TRBJ1-2 | TRBV4-1 | . | CASSQSAGPENGYTF | TGCGCCAGCAGCCAATCGGCGGGGCCTGAGAATGGCTACACCTTC
. | TRBJ1-5 | TRBV7-2 | . | CASSSGLISLNQPQHF | TGTGCCAGCAGCTCCGGGCTCATTTCTCTTAATCAGCCCCAGCATTTT
few | TRBJ2-2 | TRBV5-1 | . | CASSLIFKLRGAGTGELFF | TGCGCCAGCAGCTTGATTTTCAAACTCCGGGGGGCCGGCACCGGGGAGCTGTTTTTT
. | TRBJ1-5 | TRBV4-1 | . | CASSTSPEGWNQPQHF | TGCGCCAGCAGCACTAGTCCCGAAGGATGGAATCAGCCCCAGCATTTT
once | TRBJ2-7 | TRBV5-1 | . | CASSEENSYEQYF | TGCGCCAGCAGCGAGGAGAACTCCTACGAGCAGTACTTC
. | TRBJ1-1 | TRBV4-1 | . | CASSQEIVTGNTEAFF | TGCGCCAGCAGCCAAGAAATTGTTACAGGGAACACTGAAGCTTTCTTT
. | TRBJ1-1 | TRBV30 | . | CAWSGDGNTEAFF | TGTGCCTGGAGTGGGGACGGGAACACTGAAGCTTTCTTT
. | TRBJ2-2 | TRBV6-6 | . | CASSYMPGENTGELFF | TGTGCCAGCAGTTACATGCCAGGGGAGAACACCGGGGAGCTGTTTTTT
. | TRBJ2-1 | TRBV30 | TRBD1 | CAWMDRGFHEQFF | TGTGCCTGGATGGACAGGGGGTTCCATGAGCAGTTCTTC
. | TRBJ1-1 | TRBV5-1 | . | CASSLQGYTTEAFF | TGCGCCAGCAGCTTACAGGGTTATACCACTGAAGCTTTCTTT
. | TRBJ1-1 | TRBV9 | . | CASSTLDGLNTEAFF | TGTGCCAGCAGCACTTTGGACGGATTGAACACTGAAGCTTTCTTT
. | TRBJ2-1 | TRBV29-1 | TRBD1 | CSVGDRGYNEQFF | TGCAGCGTTGGGGACAGGGGATACAATGAGCAGTTCTTC
. | TRBJ2-3 | TRBV9 | . | CASSVWGPDTQYF | TGTGCCAGCAGCGTCTGGGGTCCGGATACGCAGTATTTT
. | TRBJ2-5 | TRBV5-1 | . | CASSLAAGNQETQYF | TGCGCCAGCAGCTTGGCGGCGGGGAACCAAGAGACCCAGTACTTC
few | TRBJ1-2 | TRBV29-1 | TRBD1 | CSVTTGEGYTF | TGCAGCGTCACCACAGGGGAAGGCTACACCTTC
. | TRBJ2-1 | TRBV9 | TRBD2 | CASSPGTSGRREQFF | TGTGCCAGCAGCCCTGGGACTAGCGGGAGAAGGGAGCAGTTCTTC
. | TRBJ1-4 | TRBV7-2 | . | CASSPPGGEKLFF | TGTGCCAGCAGCCCACCCGGGGGGGAAAAACTGTTTTTT
. | TRBJ2-1 | TRBV19 | TRBD2 | CASRTSGAVEQFF | TGTGCCAGTCGGACTAGCGGGGCCGTGGAGCAGTTCTTC
. | TRBJ1-1 | TRBV2 | . | CASSEAGLSEAFF | TGTGCCAGCAGTGAAGCGGGGCTTTCTGAAGCTTTCTTT
. | TRBJ1-1 | TRBV6-1 | . | CASRDRPNTEAFF | TGTGCCAGCCGGGACCGCCCGAACACTGAAGCTTTCTTT
. | TRBJ2-1 | TRBV30 | . | CALEDWRAGNEQFF | TGTGCATTGGAAGACTGGCGGGCTGGGAATGAGCAGTTCTTC
. | TRBJ1-5 | TRBV18 | . | CASSPGGVQPQHF | TGTGCCAGCTCACCAGGGGGCGTGCAGCCCCAGCATTTT
few | TRBJ2-3 | TRBV4-1 | . | CASSPEPTPPDTQYF | TGCGCCAGCAGCCCAGAACCGACGCCCCCAGATACGCAGTATTTT
. | TRBJ2-1 | TRBV4-3 | . | CASSQDLPMGANEQFF | TGCGCCAGCAGCCAAGATCTTCCCATGGGGGCCAATGAGCAGTTCTTC
. | TRBJ1-1 | TRBV6-5 | . | CASSYNEVGNTEAFF | TGTGCCAGCAGTTATAACGAGGTGGGGAACACTGAAGCTTTCTTT
. | TRBJ2-5 | TRBV5-1 | TRBD1 | CASSLAWAGGETQYF | TGCGCCAGCAGCTTGGCCTGGGCAGGGGGAGAGACCCAGTACTTC
. | TRBJ2-7 | TRBV29-1 | TRBD1 | CSVEGLDRGDSYEQYF | TGCAGCGTTGAAGGGTTGGACAGGGGGGACTCCTACGAGCAGTACTTC
few | TRBJ1-2 | TRBV29-1 | . | CSVEGMDGYTF | TGCAGCGTTGAAGGGATGGATGGCTACACCTTC
few | TRBJ2-7 | TRBV4-1 | . | CASSQDRGTYEQYF | TGCGCCAGCAGCCAAGACAGGGGAACCTACGAGCAGTACTTC
. | TRBJ1-1 | TRBV13 | TRBD1 | CASSLSQVGTGAEAFF | TGTGCCAGCAGCTTATCCCAAGTGGGGACAGGGGCTGAAGCTTTCTTT
few | TRBJ2-1 | TRBV5-4 | TRBD1 | CASSLDRVYNEQFF | TGTGCCAGCAGCCTGGACAGGGTTTACAATGAGCAGTTCTTC
. | TRBJ2-5 | TRBV7-9 | . | CASSSGPGQETQYF | TGTGCCAGCAGCTCTGGACCGGGGCAAGAGACCCAGTACTTC
. | TRBJ2-6 | TRBV7-2 | . | CASSYVPSGANVLTF | TGTGCCAGCAGTTATGTGCCCTCTGGGGCCAACGTCCTGACTTTC
. | TRBJ2-5 | TRBV30 | . | CAWSGLEETQYF | TGTGCCTGGAGTGGACTAGAAGAGACCCAGTACTTC